What follows are 16 T cell receptor beta chains derived from one specimen sequenced in a study of blood T cell repertoires in COVID-19. Here immunoSEQ multiplex PCR was the method, and the copy in TCRdb shows in-frame clones only, minus some. The sample holds some 200,000 clones, roughly 82% seen once. The sample consisted of PBMCs or T cells enriched from blood (not recorded which). These receptors originate from a man in his forties or fifties who had recovered from COVID-19.

The chain couples TRBV7-6 to TRBJ1-2; possibly TRBD1 for D (6 bases). CDR3 size: 14 residues. Germline loops: CDR1 SGHVS, CDR2 FNYEAQ. Trimming left V 2 bases short and J 7 bases short, with 14 bases between. The CDR3 nucleotides read TGTGCCAGCAGCTTAAAGGCAGGGGATAGTGGCTACACCTTC. This sequence encodes CASSLKAGDSGYTF.

V usage is TRBV28 and J usage is TRBJ2-1; 9 bases align to TRBD2. Per germline, CDR1 MDHEN and CDR2 SYDVKM. The CDR3 has 21 amino acids. V gave up 4 bases and J gave up 0 bases; unmatched junction bases: 19. The CDR3 loop reads CASSSLTLDSGSTGSYNEQFF. The CDR3 DNA follows: TGTGCCAGCAGTTCCCTAACATTGGATAGCGGGAGTACAGGCTCCTACAATGAGCAGTTCTTC.

The chain couples TRBV7-9 to TRBJ2-6, with 7 bases identical to TRBD1. V lost 1 base and J lost 0; bases outside the gene matches: 9. The CDR3 length is 19 residues. Germline V gene data show CDR1 as SEHNR and CDR2 as FQNEAQ (reference sequence). The CDR3 DNA sequence: TGTGCCAGCAGCTTAGGGTGGGGACAGAGTTACTCTGGGGCCAACGTCCTGACTTTC. Residues: CASSLGWGQSYSGANVLTF.

The CDR3 loop reads CASSLPGQQNSPLHF. CDR3 DNA: TGTGCCAGCAGCTTACCGGGACAGCAAAATTCACCCCTCCACTTT. The chain links TRBV5-6 to TRBJ1-6; 7 bases fit TRBD1. CDR3 length: 15 amino acids. V was pared by 2 bases and J by 7 bases, with 6 bases of the junction left unmatched. Looked up from germline, CDR1 is SGHDT and CDR2 is YYEEEE.

The chain has TRBV7-6 and TRBJ1-1, with D perhaps TRBD1 (5 bases). V lost 4 bases and J 7 bases, leaving 19 bases between the germline ends. Germline assignment: CDR1 SGHVS and CDR2 FNYEAQ. The length of the CDR3 is 15 residues. This chain's CDR3 is CASSSSSTAGGEAFF. The CDR3 DNA reads as TGTGCCAGCAGCTCGTCGTCGACAGCTGGTGGTGAAGCTTTCTTT. Complete variable domain (other parts from reference TRBV7-6 and TRBJ1-1): GAGVSQSPRYKVTKRGQDVALRCDPISGHVSLYWYRQALGQGPEFLTYFNYEAQQDKSGLPNDRFSAERPEGSISTLTIQRTEQRDSAMYRCASSSSSTAGGEAFFGQGTRLTVV.

The chain links TRBV15 to TRBJ1-2; no definite D call. This CDR3 has 15 amino acids. Germline V CDR1 and CDR2: LNHNV, YYDKDF (reference sequence). V dropped 0 bases and J dropped 6 bases, with 14 bases sitting between them. CDR3 nucleotide sequence: TGTGCCACCAGCAGAGATATTAACCCAAGCGATGGCTACACCTTC. It yields the protein CATSRDINPSDGYTF.

This chain links TRBV28 with TRBJ1-2, with TRBD1 matching 9 bases. The length of the CDR3 is 18 residues. V lost 5 bases and J lost 4; bases outside the gene matches: 17. CDR1 is MDHEN, CDR2 SYDVKM, per germline. DNA for the CDR3: TGTGCCAGCAGTCACGCCGGACAGGGGACTTGGGAAGGCTATGGCTACACCTTC. Translating it yields CASSHAGQGTWEGYGYTF.

The chain has TRBV10-1 and TRBJ2-7; 11 bases agree with TRBD1. Trimming took 3 bases from V and 4 from J; bases not matched to a gene: 5. CDR3 length: 15 amino acids. Germline CDR1 reads WNHNN; CDR2 reads SYGVQD (reference sequence). The CDR3 sequence: CASSDFGQGAYEQYF. CDR3 DNA sequence: TGCGCCAGCAGTGATTTCGGACAGGGGGCATACGAGCAGTACTTC.

This chain links TRBV9 with TRBJ2-6; tentative D call: TRBD1 (6 bases). Germline V gene sequence: CDR1 SGDLS, CDR2 YYNGEE. Trimming left V 3 bases short and J 4 bases short, with 11 bases between. This CDR3 spans 15 amino acids. CDR3 DNA: TGTGCCAGCAGCGCTTCAGGGGCCGGGGCCAACGTCCTGACTTTC. Amino acid sequence: CASSASGAGANVLTF.

This clone has more than one count but fewer than ten. The rearrangement joins TRBV3-1 (or the pseudogene TRBV3-2) to TRBJ1-1; 7 bases are a match to TRBD1. Germline CDR1 is LGHDT and CDR2 is YNNKEL (reference sequence). The CDR3 sequence is 13 residues long. After removal of 4 bases from V and 6 bases from J, the junction contained 5 bases not matched to a gene. The CDR3 reads CASSPRTGAEAFF. In nucleotides, the CDR3 is TGTGCCAGCAGCCCGCGGACAGGCGCTGAAGCTTTCTTT.

In its sample, this clone was seen once. The chain employs TRBV28 and TRBJ1-1; no clear D. Germline V gives CDR1 MDHEN, CDR2 SYDVKM. CDR3 length equals 12 residues. With 3 bases removed from V and 1 base from J, the gap between germline ends came to 3 bases. The CDR3 DNA sequence: TGTGCCAGCAGTTTCTGGAACACTGAAGCTTTCTTT. This translates into CASSFWNTEAFF. The variable domain in full, with the rest retrieved from reference TRBV28 and TRBJ1-1, is DVKVTQSSRYLVKRTGEKVFLECVQDMDHENMFWYRQDPGLGLRLIYFSYDVKMKEKGDIPEGYSVSREKKERFSLILESASTNQTSMYLCASSFWNTEAFFGQGTRLTVV.

This chain uses TRBV25-1 with TRBJ2-3; 11 bases are a match to TRBD2. V lost 0 bases and J lost 5; bases outside the gene matches: 7. Germline V lookup: CDR1 MGHDK, CDR2 SYGVNS. This CDR3 has 17 residues. The DNA for the CDR3 is TGTGCCAGCAGTGAATATACTAGCGGGAGAGGGAAAGATACGCAGTATTTT. This encodes CASSEYTSGRGKDTQYF.

The V call is TRBV28, the J call TRBJ1-1; no firm D call. Germline V gives CDR1 MDHEN, CDR2 SYDVKM. The CDR3 is 13 residues long. Trimming left V 6 bases short and J 1 base short, with 9 bases between. The CDR3 DNA sequence: TGTGCCAGCAGGGCGCAGCGGAACACTGAAGCTTTCTTT. This sequence encodes CASRAQRNTEAFF. Looking up the rest from reference TRBV28 and TRBJ1-1 gives the full variable domain: DVKVTQSSRYLVKRTGEKVFLECVQDMDHENMFWYRQDPGLGLRLIYFSYDVKMKEKGDIPEGYSVSREKKERFSLILESASTNQTSMYLCASRAQRNTEAFFGQGTRLTVV.

V is TRBV5-1 and J is TRBJ2-5; D is unclear. The CDR3 spans 14 residues. Per the germline V gene, CDR1 is SGHRS and CDR2 is YFSETQ. V was trimmed by 1 base and J by 6 bases, leaving 13 bases between them. CDR3 loop: CASSLSGDSQTQYF. The CDR3 nucleotides read TGCGCCAGCAGCTTGTCGGGTGACTCCCAGACCCAGTACTTC.

V usage is TRBV15 and J usage is TRBJ1-4; D unresolved. V shed 3 bases and J shed 8 bases, with 16 bases lying between them. CDR3 length equals 15 residues. Per the germline V gene, CDR1 is LNHNV and CDR2 is YYDKDF (reference sequence). Here the CDR3 DNA reads TGTGCCACCAGCAGCCCGCCCCTCGGGGTGGAAAAACTGTTTTTT. Protein: CATSSPPLGVEKLFF.

This clone was observed a few times. V and J are TRBV28 and TRBJ2-7; 9 nucleotides line up with TRBD1. The CDR3 spans 15 residues. Losses at the gene ends were 7 bases for V and 7 bases for J; bases not matched to a gene: 14. Germline V lookup: CDR1 MDHEN, CDR2 SYDVKM. The CDR3 sequence is CASNSQDRGGGEQYF. Here the CDR3 DNA reads TGTGCCAGCAATTCCCAGGACAGGGGAGGTGGGGAGCAGTACTTC.